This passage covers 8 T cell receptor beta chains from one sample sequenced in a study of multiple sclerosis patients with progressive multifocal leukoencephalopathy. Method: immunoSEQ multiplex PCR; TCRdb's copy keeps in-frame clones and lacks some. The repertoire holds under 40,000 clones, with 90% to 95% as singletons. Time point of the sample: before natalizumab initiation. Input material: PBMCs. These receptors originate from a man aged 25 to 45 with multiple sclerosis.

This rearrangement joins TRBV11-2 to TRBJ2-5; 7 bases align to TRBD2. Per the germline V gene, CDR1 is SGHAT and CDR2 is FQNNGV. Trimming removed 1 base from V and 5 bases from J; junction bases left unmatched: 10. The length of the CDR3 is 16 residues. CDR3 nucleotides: TGTGCCAGCAGCTTAGGGGGCGGGAGAATTTGGGAGACCCAGTACTTC. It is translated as CASSLGGGRIWETQYF.

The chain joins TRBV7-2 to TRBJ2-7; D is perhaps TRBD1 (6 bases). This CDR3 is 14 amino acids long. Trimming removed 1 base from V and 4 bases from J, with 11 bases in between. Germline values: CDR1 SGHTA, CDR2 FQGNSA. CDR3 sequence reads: CASSLERGRYEQYF. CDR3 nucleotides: TGTGCCAGCAGCTTAGAAAGGGGGAGATACGAGCAGTACTTC. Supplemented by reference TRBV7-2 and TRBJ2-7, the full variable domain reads GAGVSQSPSNKVTEKGKDVELRCDPISGHTALYWYRQSLGQGLEFLIYFQGNSAPDKSGLPSDRFSAERTGGSVSTLTIQRTQQEDSAVYLCASSLERGRYEQYFGPGTRLTVT.

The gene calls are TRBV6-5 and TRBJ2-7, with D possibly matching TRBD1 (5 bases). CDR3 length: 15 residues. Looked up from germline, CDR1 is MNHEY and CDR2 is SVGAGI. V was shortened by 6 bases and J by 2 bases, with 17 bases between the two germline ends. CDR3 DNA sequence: TGTGCCAGCAGGATAGGGGATGAGTGGGCCTACGAGCAGTACGTC. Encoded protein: CASRIGDEWAYEQYV.

CDR3 sequence (DNA): TGTGCCAGCAGTTTTTTAGCGGGAGAACAGTACTTC. This gives the protein CASSFLAGEQYF. V and J are TRBV6-5 and TRBJ2-7, with TRBD2 matching 9 bases. This CDR3 contains 12 residues. Germline loops: CDR1 MNHEY, CDR2 SVGAGI. J lost 10 bases, V lost 4 bases, and 5 bases had no gene match.

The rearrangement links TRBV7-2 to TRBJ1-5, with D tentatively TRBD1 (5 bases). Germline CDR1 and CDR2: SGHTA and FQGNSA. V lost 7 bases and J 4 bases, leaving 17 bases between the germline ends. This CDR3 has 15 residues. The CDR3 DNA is TGTGCCAGCACCCGATCGGTTACAGGAAATCAGCCCCAGCATTTT. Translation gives CASTRSVTGNQPQHF.

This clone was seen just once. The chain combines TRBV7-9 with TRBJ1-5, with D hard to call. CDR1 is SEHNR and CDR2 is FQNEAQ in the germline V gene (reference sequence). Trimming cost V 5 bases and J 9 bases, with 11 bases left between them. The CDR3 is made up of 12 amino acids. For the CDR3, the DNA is TGTGCCAGCAGCCCTCTAACGGGGCCCCAGCATTTT. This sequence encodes CASSPLTGPQHF.

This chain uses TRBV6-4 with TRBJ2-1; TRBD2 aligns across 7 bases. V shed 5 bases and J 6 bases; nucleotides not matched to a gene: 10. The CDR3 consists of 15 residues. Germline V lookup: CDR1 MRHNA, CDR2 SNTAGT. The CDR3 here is CASSFEASGGNEQFF. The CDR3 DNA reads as TGTGCCAGCAGTTTTGAGGCTAGCGGAGGCAATGAGCAGTTCTTC.

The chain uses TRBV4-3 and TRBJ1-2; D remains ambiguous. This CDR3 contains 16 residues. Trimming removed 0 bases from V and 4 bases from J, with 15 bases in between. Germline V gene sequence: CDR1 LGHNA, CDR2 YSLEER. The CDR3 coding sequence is TGCGCCAGCAGCCAAGATAGTCTTCCCTGGCCCTATGGCTACACCTTC. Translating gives CASSQDSLPWPYGYTF.